The entry that follows covers one T cell receptor beta chain sequence. What it binds is unknown. Per the original data handling: Filtering differed, since immunoSEQ gave only junction sequences and no quality scores. Produced via immunoSEQ multiplex PCR; TCRdb's table is partial and in-frame only. V and J calls and clone size are given by that table; D and trimming were obtained from the DNA. The sample holds more than 1.2 million clones, 97% to 99% seen once. This CDR3 has 11 amino acids. The germline V gene encodes CDR1 KGHSH and CDR2 LQKENI. V dropped 5 bases and J dropped 5 bases, with 6 bases sitting between them. These data originate in a study of shared clonotypes between healthy human individuals. Study background: Donors had three CD4 naive, three CD4 memory, two CD8 naive and one CD8 memory plate apiece.

General study points: Researchers found naive subsets generally carried larger estimated richness than memory subsets. Non-shared clonotypes had lower generation probabilities than those shared by all four donors.

The sample consisted of naive CD4+ T cells sorted from blood. Documented subset: CD45RA+ positively selected. The V gene is TRBV18, the J gene TRBJ2-5; D unresolved. This sequence originates from a man aged 25 to 45 in good health. The CDR3 coding sequence is TGTGCCAGCTCAGACATGGAGACCCAGTACTTC. Translating it yields CASSDMETQYF.